Listed below are T cell receptor beta chains from one sample, sequenced in a study of T cell repertoires in cytomegalovirus infection. A single record per CDR3 protein comes from TCRdb applying MiXCR to the reads. The sample includes some 680,000 distinct CDR3 sequences, under 40% of them seen just once. Sample: PBMCs. The source is a human donor in good health (CMV status not recorded). Some clones in this sample may be carry-over from other donors' samples. Both conserved end residues are part of each CDR3. The D gene is left open where the match is weak. The size entry is marked missing in some rows and otherwise reads once, few, many or a size class.

J gene,D gene,V gene,CDR3 length,clone size,CDR3 DNA,CDR3 protein
TRBJ1-2,.,TRBV7-3,15,.,TGTGCCAGCAGCTTAAACCCGGACAGTAACTATGGCTACACCTTC,CASSLNPDSNYGYTF
TRBJ2-7,.,TRBV19,15,.,TGTGCCAGTAGTCCGGCCCGGGGACCGTCCTACGAGCAGTACTTC,CASSPARGPSYEQYF
TRBJ1-3,TRBD1,TRBV7-6,18,many,TGTGCCAGCAGCTTAGGAGTGGGGCAGGGGGCATCTGGAAACACCATATATTTT,CASSLGVGQGASGNTIYF
TRBJ2-1,.,TRBV7-8,13,many,TGTGCCAGCAGCTTAGTGAGTCTCAATGAGCAGTTCTTC,CASSLVSLNEQFF
TRBJ2-5,.,TRBV28,16,.,TGTGCCAGCAGTTTCCCCCGGGACGGGGGACAAGAGACCCAGTACTTC,CASSFPRDGGQETQYF
TRBJ2-7,TRBD1,TRBV28,16,few,TGTGCCAGCATTTTAGGGGAGACAGGGTTTAAGGACGAGCAGTACTTC,CASILGETGFKDEQYF
TRBJ2-5,.,TRBV27,13,.,TGTGCCAGCACGGGGTCGGGCCAAGAGACCCAGTACTTC,CASTGSGQETQYF
TRBJ1-5,.,TRBV4-1,14,.,TGTGCCAGCAGCCAAGGGAGGCAGGGACAGCCCCAGCATTTT,CASSQGRQGQPQHF
TRBJ2-2,.,TRBV6-1,14,few,TGTGCCAGCAGTGAGTTTTATGGGACCGGGGAGCTGTTTTTT,CASSEFYGTGELFF
TRBJ2-2,.,TRBV25-1,16,.,TGTGCCAGCAGTAGGACCCGTGAGGTTAACACCGGGGAGCTGTTTTTT,CASSRTREVNTGELFF
TRBJ2-1,TRBD2,TRBV28,15,.,TGTGACAGCAGTTTAACCGTAGCGGGAGCGGCTGAGCAGTTCTTC,CDSSLTVAGAAEQFF
TRBJ2-6,.,TRBV12-3/TRBV12-4,14,.,TGTGCCATCCCGGATTGGAGGGCCGCCAACGTCCTGACTTTC,CAIPDWRAANVLTF
TRBJ1-5,.,TRBV19,16,.,TGTGCCAGTAGTATTGAGTCCGGACAGATCAATCAGCCCCAGCATTTT,CASSIESGQINQPQHF
TRBJ2-7,.,TRBV28,15,many,TGTGCCAGCAGTTTGCCCCTGGGGGATACATACGAGCAGTACTTC,CASSLPLGDTYEQYF
TRBJ1-6,.,TRBV6-6,15,few,TGTGCCAGCAGTTACTCCACATACTATAATTCACCCCTCCACTTT,CASSYSTYYNSPLHF
TRBJ2-1,.,TRBV25-1,16,.,TGTGCCAGCAGTGACCCCGACTCCGATGCCACCAATGAGCAGTTCTTC,CASSDPDSDATNEQFF
TRBJ2-1,.,TRBV11-2,15,few,TGTGCCAGCAGCCCAGAAGGTAGGACCTACAATGAGCAGTTCTTC,CASSPEGRTYNEQFF
TRBJ1-1,.,TRBV7-8,12,once,TGTGCCAGCACCTCAGGGGTTACTGAAGCTTTCTTT,CASTSGVTEAFF
TRBJ2-7,TRBD1,TRBV28,16,.,TGTGCCAGCAGTCCTAGTACAGGGGCCGTAGACTACGAGCAGTACTTC,CASSPSTGAVDYEQYF
TRBJ1-2,.,TRBV28,16,few,TGTGCCAGCAGTTTCGACAGGACACGCCTAATCTATGGCTACACCTTC,CASSFDRTRLIYGYTF
TRBJ2-1,TRBD2,TRBV12-3/TRBV12-4,16,few,TGTGCCAGCAGCCCCTCGGGACTAGCGGGGGTCAATGAGCAGTTCTTC,CASSPSGLAGVNEQFF
TRBJ2-5,TRBD1,TRBV12-3/TRBV12-4,15,.,TGTGCCAGCAGTTTCACAGGGGATCTTCCAGAGACCCAGTACTTC,CASSFTGDLPETQYF
TRBJ2-1,TRBD2,TRBV7-3,14,.,TGTGCCAGCAGCTTAGGCGGCGGGGGGGGCTTACAGTTCTTC,CASSLGGGGGLQFF
TRBJ2-5,.,TRBV19,14,.,TGTGCCAGTAACCTCGGATGGGGTCAAGAGACCCAGTACTTC,CASNLGWGQETQYF
TRBJ2-1,.,TRBV28,13,few,TGTGCCAGCACCTCTGACCTCGTGAATGAGCAGTTCTTC,CASTSDLVNEQFF
TRBJ2-7,TRBD2,TRBV7-8,18,.,TGTGCCAGCAGCTTAGTATTGACTAGCGGGAGGATTAATCACGAGCAGTACTTC,CASSLVLTSGRINHEQYF
TRBJ1-1,.,TRBV6-2/TRBV6-3,16,.,TGTGCCAGCAGTTACGGAGGGGGTCACAGCTTTACTGAAGCTTTCTTT,CASSYGGGHSFTEAFF
TRBJ1-2,TRBD1,TRBV10-3,13,few,TGTGCCATCAGTGGAGACAGGGGGCATGGCTACACCTTC,CAISGDRGHGYTF
TRBJ1-5,.,TRBV6-5,13,once,TGTGCCAGCCGAGGGGCACTCTCACAGCCCCAGCATTTT,CASRGALSQPQHF
TRBJ2-5,.,TRBV28,12,.,TGTGCCAGCAGTTTTCCCCCCAGAGCCCAGTACTTC,CASSFPPRAQYF
TRBJ2-3,TRBD2,TRBV28,14,.,TGTGCCAGCAAACGGGACTACCCCCCAGATACGCAGTATTTT,CASKRDYPPDTQYF
TRBJ1-1,.,TRBV6-6,14,once,TGTGCCAGCAGTTACGGGGGGGTGGCCACTGAAGCTTTCTTT,CASSYGGVATEAFF
TRBJ2-3,.,TRBV7-9,12,.,TGTGCCAGCAGCTCGAAGGCGGATACGCAGTATTTT,CASSSKADTQYF
TRBJ1-5,TRBD1,TRBV2,14,few,TGTGCCAGCGATAGGGACAGCCAGAATCAGCCCCAGCATTTT,CASDRDSQNQPQHF
TRBJ2-3,.,TRBV12-3/TRBV12-4,16,few,TGTGCCAGCAGCCCGGGCCAGGGGGGGGACGGAGATACGCAGTATTTT,CASSPGQGGDGDTQYF
TRBJ2-1,.,TRBV5-6,15,.,TGTGCCAGCAGGCCTCAGGGGATTGTAGCGAATGAGCAGTTCTTC,CASRPQGIVANEQFF
TRBJ2-3,.,TRBV6-6,16,.,TGTGCCAGCAGTGACGCCGGGACTCCGAGCACAGATACGCAGTCTTTT,CASSDAGTPSTDTQSF
TRBJ2-5,.,TRBV6-5,11,.,TGTGCCAGCAGTTACGCGGGGACCCAGTACTTC,CASSYAGTQYF
TRBJ1-6,TRBD1,TRBV7-2,15,.,TGTGCCAGCAGCTGGGGACAGGGGATGCATTCACCCCTCCACTTT,CASSWGQGMHSPLHF
TRBJ2-1,TRBD1,TRBV19,17,.,TGTGCCAGTAGTATAGATCGGGGACAGGGTGGAGGGGGAGAGCAGCTCTTC,CASSIDRGQGGGGEQLF
TRBJ2-2,TRBD2,TRBV7-9,18,many,TGTGCCAGCAGTCCCTTCCCCCGACTAGCGGGCTCGGCCGGGGAGCTGTTTTTT,CASSPFPRLAGSAGELFF
TRBJ2-7,.,TRBV28,12,few,TGTGCCAGCAGGGGACATACCTACGAGCAGTACTTC,CASRGHTYEQYF
TRBJ1-2,TRBD1,TRBV4-2,16,few,TGTGCCAGCAGCCAAGATAAGACAGGGAGAAACTATGGCTACACCTTC,CASSQDKTGRNYGYTF